The T cell receptor (beta chain) under discussion was sequenced for a study of regulatory dendritic cells for organ transplantation. Notes on the study in general: Regulatory dendritic cells appeared to expand memory CD8+ clones less than mature ones.

Losses at the gene ends were 6 bases for V and 7 bases for J; bases not matched to a gene: 12. Germline V gene data show CDR1 as MNHEY and CDR2 as SVGAGI. CDR3 length: 15 residues. About this clone: What it binds is not known.

Profiled with immunoSEQ multiplex PCR; TCRdb holds only in-frame clones, not every one. The sample has around 20,000 clones, approximately 85% seen once. Allogeneic regulatory or mature dendritic cells were co-cultured for less than six days with CFSE-labeled sorted T cells at 1:10. Input material: naive CD4+ T cells from blood cultured with regulatory dendritic cells. Documented subset: CD45RA+ naive T cells. The chain links TRBV6-5 to TRBJ1-2; 9 bases fit TRBD1. This clonotype was obtained from a human donor in good health. The CDR3 DNA is TGTGCCAGCAGCTGGGGACAGGGCGTTAGGTCTGGCTACACCTTC. Translating it yields CASSWGQGVRSGYTF.